A selection of T cell receptor beta chains follows, all from one sample in a study of cytomegalovirus exposure and HLA in healthy donors. Sequencing was performed with immunoSEQ multiplex PCR; in TCRdb, only in-frame clones are kept and a portion is missing. Of 80,000 to 100,000 clones listed, more than 60% are singletons. Source material: PBMCs. The receptors were gathered from a man aged 18 to 35 in good health and CMV-seropositive. CDR3s include the opening cysteine and the closing phenylalanine or tryptophan. Fields, in order: CDR3 protein, CDR3 DNA, D gene, clone size, J gene, V gene. D genes are given only for firm matches. Only part of the rows carry a size: once, few, many, or a class if the clone is expanded.

CDR3 protein: CATSGGQDLNTEAFF
CDR3 DNA: TGTGCCACCAGCGGGGGCCAGGACTTGAACACTGAAGCTTTCTTT
D gene: -
clone size: -
J gene: TRBJ1-1
V gene: TRBV15

CDR3 protein: CASSLIGLAEYNEQFF
CDR3 DNA: TGTGCCAGCAGCCTGATCGGACTAGCGGAGTACAATGAGCAGTTCTTC
D gene: TRBD2
clone size: once
J gene: TRBJ2-1
V gene: TRBV7-9

CDR3 protein: CASSLGDRAYEQYF
CDR3 DNA: TGTGCCAGCAGCTTAGGGGACAGGGCCTACGAGCAGTACTTC
D gene: TRBD1
clone size: -
J gene: TRBJ2-7
V gene: TRBV5-4

CDR3 protein: CASSLSPNTEAFF
CDR3 DNA: TGTGCCAGCAGCCTGAGTCCGAACACTGAAGCTTTCTTT
D gene: -
clone size: -
J gene: TRBJ1-1
V gene: TRBV14

CDR3 protein: CASSTDGEKLFF
CDR3 DNA: TGTGCCAGCAGCACAGACGGTGAAAAACTGTTTTTT
D gene: -
clone size: -
J gene: TRBJ1-4
V gene: TRBV7-8

CDR3 protein: CASSLMAGGGYTF
CDR3 DNA: TGTGCCAGCAGCTTGATGGCAGGCGGGGGCTACACCTTC
D gene: -
clone size: once
J gene: TRBJ1-2
V gene: TRBV5-6

CDR3 protein: CSPQRVGAGNQPQHF
CDR3 DNA: TGCAGCCCACAAAGGGTGGGGGCAGGGAATCAGCCCCAGCATTTT
D gene: -
clone size: -
J gene: TRBJ1-5
V gene: TRBV29-1

CDR3 protein: CASSAREGVSDTQYF
CDR3 DNA: TGTGCCAGCAGTGCGAGAGAAGGGGTTTCAGATACGCAGTATTTT
D gene: -
clone size: -
J gene: TRBJ2-3
V gene: TRBV6-4

CDR3 protein: CASSKQGQEGEQYF
CDR3 DNA: TGTGCCAGCAGTAAACAGGGCCAGGAAGGCGAGCAGTACTTC
D gene: -
clone size: few
J gene: TRBJ2-7
V gene: TRBV28

CDR3 protein: CAWSSGFGMRRGQEGHNEQFF
CDR3 DNA: TGTGCCTGGAGTTCAGGGTTTGGTATGCGGCGGGGGCAGGAAGGACACAATGAGCAGTTCTTC
D gene: -
clone size: few
J gene: TRBJ2-1
V gene: TRBV30

CDR3 protein: CASSTRRRTATNEKLFF
CDR3 DNA: TGTGCCAGTAGTACCCGGAGACGGACAGCAACTAATGAAAAACTGTTTTTT
D gene: -
clone size: -
J gene: TRBJ1-4
V gene: TRBV19

CDR3 protein: CASSIQGGFETQYF
CDR3 DNA: TGTGCCAGTAGTATCCAGGGGGGATTTGAGACCCAGTACTTC
D gene: -
clone size: -
J gene: TRBJ2-5
V gene: TRBV19

CDR3 protein: CASSLAGGRDTQYF
CDR3 DNA: TGTGCCAGCAGCTTAGCGGGGGGGCGTGATACGCAGTATTTT
D gene: -
clone size: -
J gene: TRBJ2-3
V gene: TRBV7-6

CDR3 protein: CAIRDAGGQNEQFF
CDR3 DNA: TGTGCCATCAGGGACGCGGGGGGGCAAAATGAGCAGTTCTTC
D gene: TRBD2
clone size: -
J gene: TRBJ2-1
V gene: TRBV10-3

CDR3 protein: CASSLVETAYEQYF
CDR3 DNA: TGTGCCAGCAGCTTAGTCGAGACAGCTTACGAGCAGTACTTC
D gene: -
clone size: -
J gene: TRBJ2-7
V gene: TRBV7-9

CDR3 protein: CASSLGTGTNYGYTF
CDR3 DNA: TGCGCCAGCAGCTTGGGGACAGGGACTAACTATGGCTACACCTTC
D gene: TRBD1
clone size: -
J gene: TRBJ1-2
V gene: TRBV5-1

CDR3 protein: CASKTERFTDTQYF
CDR3 DNA: TGTGCCAGCAAGACAGAACGTTTCACAGATACGCAGTATTTT
D gene: -
clone size: -
J gene: TRBJ2-3
V gene: TRBV7-9

CDR3 protein: CASNRELMFYEQYF
CDR3 DNA: TGTGCCAGCAATCGAGAACTTATGTTTTACGAGCAGTACTTC
D gene: -
clone size: -
J gene: TRBJ2-7
V gene: TRBV7-2

CDR3 protein: CAISEFPPGSVFSGNTIYF
CDR3 DNA: TGTGCCATCAGTGAGTTCCCTCCAGGGTCAGTTTTCTCTGGAAACACCATATATTTT
D gene: -
clone size: -
J gene: TRBJ1-3
V gene: TRBV10-3

CDR3 protein: CASSGDSYGYTF
CDR3 DNA: TGTGCCAGCAGTGGGGACAGCTATGGCTACACCTTC
D gene: TRBD1
clone size: once
J gene: TRBJ1-2
V gene: TRBV6-6

CDR3 protein: CASSVKWQGYNEQFF
CDR3 DNA: TGTGCCAGCAGCGTCAAGTGGCAGGGGTACAATGAGCAGTTCTTC
D gene: -
clone size: -
J gene: TRBJ2-1
V gene: TRBV6-5

CDR3 protein: CASSALAGGQNEQFF
CDR3 DNA: TGTGCCAGCAGTGCGCTAGCGGGGGGCCAAAATGAGCAGTTCTTC
D gene: TRBD2
clone size: -
J gene: TRBJ2-1
V gene: TRBV6-5

CDR3 protein: CASSERGGTDTQYF
CDR3 DNA: TGTGCCAGTAGTGAGCGGGGGGGCACAGATACGCAGTATTTT
D gene: TRBD2
clone size: few
J gene: TRBJ2-3
V gene: TRBV19

CDR3 protein: CASSIEPPALTSGERNEQFF
CDR3 DNA: TGTGCCAGTAGTATAGAACCACCTGCCCTCACTAGCGGGGAACGAAATGAGCAGTTCTTC
D gene: TRBD2
clone size: once
J gene: TRBJ2-1
V gene: TRBV19

CDR3 protein: CASSARANTGELFF
CDR3 DNA: TGTGCCAGCAGTGCGCGGGCGAACACCGGGGAGCTGTTTTTT
D gene: -
clone size: -
J gene: TRBJ2-2
V gene: TRBV2

CDR3 protein: CASSLDHPYNTEAFF
CDR3 DNA: TGTGCCAGCAGCTTAGATCACCCCTATAACACTGAAGCTTTCTTT
D gene: -
clone size: -
J gene: TRBJ1-1
V gene: TRBV11-2

CDR3 protein: CASSEVRGLARQGYNSPLHF
CDR3 DNA: TGTGCCAGCAGTGAAGTTCGTGGATTGGCTCGACAGGGGTATAATTCACCCCTCCACTTT
D gene: TRBD1
clone size: -
J gene: TRBJ1-6
V gene: TRBV2

CDR3 protein: CSVERTGEQFF
CDR3 DNA: TGCAGCGTTGAACGAACGGGGGAGCAGTTCTTC
D gene: -
clone size: -
J gene: TRBJ2-1
V gene: TRBV29-1